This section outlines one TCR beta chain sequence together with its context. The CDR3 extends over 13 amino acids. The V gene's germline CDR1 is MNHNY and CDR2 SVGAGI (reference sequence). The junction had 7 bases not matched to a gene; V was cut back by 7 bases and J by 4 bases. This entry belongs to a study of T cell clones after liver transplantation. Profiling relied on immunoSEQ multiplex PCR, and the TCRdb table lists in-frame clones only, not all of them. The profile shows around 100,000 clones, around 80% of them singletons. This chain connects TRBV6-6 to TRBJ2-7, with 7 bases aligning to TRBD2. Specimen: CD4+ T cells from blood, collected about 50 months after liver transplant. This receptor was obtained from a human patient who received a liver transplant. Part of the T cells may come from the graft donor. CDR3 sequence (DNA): TGTGCCAGCAACGACGCTAGCGGTTACGAGCAGTACTTC. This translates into CASNDASGYEQYF.